The clone carrying this T cell receptor (beta chain) has only a few counts. These data come from a study of sequential checkpoint blockade in melanoma. Described treatment: randomized to nivolumab then ipilimumab (arm A) or the reverse (arm B). Produced via immunoSEQ multiplex PCR; TCRdb's table is partial and in-frame only. The table includes fewer than 4,500 clones, 20% to 25% detected once. The material sequenced was tumor tissue (inferred from file names), taken from a patient given nivolumab and ipilimumab in sequence. This clonotype was sampled from a human donor with melanoma.

CDR3 DNA sequence: TGTGCCAGCAGTTACTCGTCAGGGGGCAGGGAGGCTTTCTTT. Its protein is CASSYSSGGREAFF. The chain links TRBV6-8 to TRBJ1-1, with 8 bases that match TRBD1. V was clipped by 0 bases and J by 11 bases; unmatched bases: 8. Germline V lookup: CDR1 MNHGY, CDR2 SAAAGT. The CDR3 has 14 residues.